This TCR beta chain is from a study of naive and memory T cell subsets. The study's findings and limits: More TCRs at tuberculin sites were read as hypersensitivity T cell infiltration. Reportedly, tuberculin skin test sites gave far more TCRs than other biopsies.

As for treatment: skin biopsy from PPD injection site in Mantoux-positive individual. An oligonucleotide containing a UMI was ligated to the 3' end of TCR cDNA. Skin biopsies came from PPD injection sites in Mantoux-positive individuals. Unsorted total RNA, about 1 to 1000 ng, was DNase treated before reverse transcription. In germline, CDR1 is MNHNY, CDR2 SVGAGI (reference sequence). V lost 7 bases and J 1 base, leaving 8 bases between the germline ends. The CDR3 totals 13 residues. Amplification of ligated cDNA took four PCR rounds with SP2 and nested alpha and beta constant primers. Via MiXCR, TCRdb re-called the UMI-ligation and nested PCR reads, giving one row per CDR3 protein. The sample consists of tens of thousands of distinct CDR3 sequences, less than 8.5% of them appearing once. This clonotype appeared a few times. The antigen is undetermined.

This TCR was recovered from an adult in good health. The chain links TRBV6-6 to TRBJ2-1; maybe TRBD1 (6 bases). This specimen consisted of skin, obtained from a tuberculin skin test site. The CDR3 reads CASNGQSYNEQFF. As DNA, the CDR3 is TGTGCCAGCAACGGACAGTCCTACAATGAGCAGTTCTTC.